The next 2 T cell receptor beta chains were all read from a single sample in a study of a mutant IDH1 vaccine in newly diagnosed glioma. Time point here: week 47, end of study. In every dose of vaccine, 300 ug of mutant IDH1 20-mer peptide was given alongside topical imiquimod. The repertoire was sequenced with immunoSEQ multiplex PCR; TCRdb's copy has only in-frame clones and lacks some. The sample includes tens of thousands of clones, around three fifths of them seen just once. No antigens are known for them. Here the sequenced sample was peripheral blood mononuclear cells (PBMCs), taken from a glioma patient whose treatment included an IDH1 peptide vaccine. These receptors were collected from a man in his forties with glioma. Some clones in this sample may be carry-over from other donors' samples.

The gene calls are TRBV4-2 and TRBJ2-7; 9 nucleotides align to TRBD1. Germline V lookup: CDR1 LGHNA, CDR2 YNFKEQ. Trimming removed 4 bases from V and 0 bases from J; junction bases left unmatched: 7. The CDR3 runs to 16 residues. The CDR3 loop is CASSPRGTGSSYEQYF. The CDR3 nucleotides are TGTGCCAGCAGCCCCAGAGGGACAGGGAGCTCCTACGAGCAGTACTTC.

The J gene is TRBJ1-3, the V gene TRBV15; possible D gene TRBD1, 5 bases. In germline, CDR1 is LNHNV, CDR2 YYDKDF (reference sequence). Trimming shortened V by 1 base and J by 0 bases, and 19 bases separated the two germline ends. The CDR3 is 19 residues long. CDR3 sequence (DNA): TGTGCCACCAGCAGAGCTCAGGGATTGAGGAGCCTCTCTGGAAACACCATATATTTT. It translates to CATSRAQGLRSLSGNTIYF. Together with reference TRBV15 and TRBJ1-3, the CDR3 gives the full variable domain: DAMVIQNPRYQVTQFGKPVTLSCSQTLNHNVMYWYQQKSSQAPKLLFHYYDKDFNNEADTPDNFQSRRPNTSFCFLDIRSPGLGDTAMYLCATSRAQGLRSLSGNTIYFGEGSWLTVV.